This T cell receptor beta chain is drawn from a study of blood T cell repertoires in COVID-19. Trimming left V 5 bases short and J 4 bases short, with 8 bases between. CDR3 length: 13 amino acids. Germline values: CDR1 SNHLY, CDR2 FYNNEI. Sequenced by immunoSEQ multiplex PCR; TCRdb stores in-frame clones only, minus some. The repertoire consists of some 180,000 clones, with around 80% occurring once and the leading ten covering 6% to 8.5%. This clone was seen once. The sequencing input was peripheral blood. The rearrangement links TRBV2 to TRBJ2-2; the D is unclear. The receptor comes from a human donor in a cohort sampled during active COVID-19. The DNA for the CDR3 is TGTGCCAGCAGTCGCAGTATCACCGGGGAGCTGTTTTTT. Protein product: CASSRSITGELFF.